This T cell receptor (beta chain) was sequenced in a study of control samples from healthy donors and cancer patients. Only in-frame clones appear in the TCRdb table, and some are missing; sequencing was by immunoSEQ multiplex PCR. The sample gives fewer than 200,000 clones, less than 95% of which show up once; 13% to 15% is in the top ten. Trimming pared 6 bases from V and 2 bases from J, leaving 10 bases between. The CDR3 has 14 amino acids. Germline assignment: CDR1 SNHLY and CDR2 FYNNEI. This TCR was recovered from a man aged 60 to 69 with colorectal cancer. Sequencing was performed on PBMCs. The rearrangement links TRBV2 to TRBJ2-2; TRBD2 might be the D (6 bases). The CDR3 reads CASSTGTNTGELFF. As DNA, the CDR3 is TGTGCCAGCAGCACCGGGACTAACACCGGGGAGCTGTTTTTT.